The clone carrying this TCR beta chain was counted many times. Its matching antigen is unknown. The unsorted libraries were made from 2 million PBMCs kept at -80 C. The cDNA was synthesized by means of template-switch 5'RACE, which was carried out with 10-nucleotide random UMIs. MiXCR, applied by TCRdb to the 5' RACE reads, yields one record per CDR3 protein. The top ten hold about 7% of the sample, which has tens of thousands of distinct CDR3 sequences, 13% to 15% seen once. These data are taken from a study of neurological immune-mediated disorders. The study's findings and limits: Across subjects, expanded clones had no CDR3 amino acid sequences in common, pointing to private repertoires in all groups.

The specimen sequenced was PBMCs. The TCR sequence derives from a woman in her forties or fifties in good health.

The CDR3 DNA sequence: TGCGCCAGCAGCTTGGGGACGCCGGATGAGCAGTTCTTC. This encodes CASSLGTPDEQFF. This sequence joins TRBV5-1 and TRBJ2-1; no clear D. This CDR3 is built from 13 residues. Germline CDR1 is SGHRS and CDR2 is YFSETQ. V dropped 0 bases and J dropped 8 bases, with 9 bases sitting between them. Variable domain in full (rest from reference TRBV5-1 and TRBJ2-1): KAGVTQTPRYLIKTRGQQVTLSCSPISGHRSVSWYQQTPGQGLQFLFEYFSETQRNKGNFPGRFSGRQFSNSRSEMNVSTLELGDSALYLCASSLGTPDEQFFGPGTRLTVL.